The T cell receptor (beta chain) described here comes from a study of stem cell transplantation in POMP-related autoinflammatory disease. General observations from the study: Unique TRB V-J gene pairings were limited in number in patients with PRAID.

This CDR3 has 16 residues. CDR1 is SGDLS, CDR2 YYNGEE, per germline. The J segment lost 7 bases and the V segment lost 3 bases, leaving 8 bases of the junction unmatched. Remarks on this clone: The antigen remains undetermined.

Libraries were prepared by immunoSEQ multiplex PCR; TCRdb keeps only in-frame clonotypes and omits some of them. In the table there are 20,000 to 30,000 clones, 82% of which are singletons. The TCR sequence derives from a human donor with POMP-related autoinflammation and immune dysregulation (PRAID). The chain joins TRBV9 to TRBJ2-2, with 11 positions matching TRBD1. Specimen: CD4+ T cells from PBMCs, collected before stem cell transplantation. CDR3 protein: CASSARDRGYGGELFF. In nucleotides, the CDR3 is TGTGCCAGCAGCGCCCGGGACAGGGGGTATGGCGGGGAGCTGTTTTTT. The full variable domain, completed using reference TRBV9 and TRBJ2-2, is DSGVTQTPKHLITATGQRVTLRCSPRSGDLSVYWYQQSLDQGLQFLIQYYNGEERAKGNILERFSAQQFPDLHSELNLSSLELGDSALYFCASSARDRGYGGELFFGEGSRLTVL.